This entry lists 27 T cell receptor beta chains sequenced from one sample in a study of OX40 agonist ivuxolimab in advanced cancers. Sequencing was performed with immunoSEQ multiplex PCR; in TCRdb, only in-frame clones are kept and a portion is missing. The sample lists tens of thousands of clones; about 91% were seen once. This sample comprised CD4+ or CD8+ T cells sorted from blood, obtained in a trial of the OX40 agonist ivuxolimab. Every receptor here comes from an adult with an advanced solid tumor such as melanoma, head and neck, liver or kidney cancer.

The V and J genes are TRBV18 and TRBJ2-3; 13 nucleotides line up with TRBD2. Germline trimming cut 2 bases from V and 3 bases from J; bases unmatched to any gene: 5. Germline V gene sequence: CDR1 KGHSH, CDR2 LQKENI. This CDR3 has 17 amino acids. CDR3 protein: CASSPLQLAGGTDTQYF. CDR3 bases: TGTGCCAGCTCACCATTACAACTAGCGGGAGGGACAGATACGCAGTATTTT.

V and J are TRBV27 and TRBJ1-1; D may be TRBD1 (5 bases). Germline CDR1 MNHEY, CDR2 SMNVEV (reference sequence). The CDR3 has 16 amino acids. Between the trimmed V and J ends, which lost 4 bases and 5 bases, there was a span of 20 bases. The CDR3 here is CASSSLGWGEGTEAFF. The CDR3 DNA is TGTGCCAGCAGTTCTTTAGGGTGGGGCGAGGGGACTGAAGCTTTCTTT.

J is TRBJ2-2 and V is TRBV19; 9 bases are a match to TRBD1. Germline V gene lookup returns CDR1 LNHDA and CDR2 SQIVND (reference sequence). With 1 base clipped from V and 4 bases from J, the junction kept 4 bases outside the gene matches. The CDR3 extends over 16 amino acids. The CDR3 DNA reads as TGTGCCAGTAGTATAGCAGACAGGGGGGTCACCGGGGAGCTGTTTTTT. Amino acid sequence: CASSIADRGVTGELFF.

This clone was seen only a few times. This sequence joins TRBV2 and TRBJ2-7; no clear D gene. Germline CDR1 and CDR2: SNHLY and FYNNEI. This CDR3 contains 13 residues. Trimming took 7 bases from V and 3 from J, leaving 13 bases between them. This CDR3 is CASTLDRGYEQYF. The CDR3 nucleotides are TGTGCCAGCACCTTGGACCGAGGCTACGAGCAGTACTTC.

V usage is TRBV18 and J usage is TRBJ1-1, with 7 nucleotides matching TRBD1. The CDR3 contains 14 residues. V shed 3 bases and J 4 bases; nucleotides not matched to a gene: 5. The germline V gene encodes CDR1 KGHSH and CDR2 LQKENI. CDR3 sequence reads: CASSPSTGITEAFF. The CDR3 DNA is TGTGCCAGCTCACCGTCGACAGGGATCACTGAAGCTTTCTTT.

This clone was counted once. The CDR3 DNA follows: TGCAGCGTGACCCAGGGGAATGACTATGGCTACACCTTC. It yields the protein CSVTQGNDYGYTF. The chain joins TRBV29-1 to TRBJ1-2; possible D gene TRBD1, 6 bases. The CDR3 has 13 amino acids. Trimming stripped 6 bases from V and 3 bases from J, with 14 bases between. Germline CDR1 is SQVTM and CDR2 is ANQGSEA.

V gene TRBV19 combines with J gene TRBJ1-2; no reliable D call. V was clipped by 2 bases and J by 4 bases, with 14 bases between them. The CDR3 contains 15 residues. CDR1 is LNHDA and CDR2 is SQIVND in the germline V gene (reference sequence). The DNA for the CDR3 is TGTGCCAGTAGTATAAACATCGTAGGCGGCTATGGCTACACCTTC. Residues: CASSINIVGGYGYTF.

The chain is built from TRBV11-2 and TRBJ2-2; 10 positions agree with TRBD2. The V and J ends lost 8 bases and 3 bases, in that order; junction bases with no gene match: 12. Germline assignment: CDR1 SGHAT and CDR2 FQNNGV. CDR3 length: 17 residues. For the CDR3, the DNA is TGTGCCAGCTCCGAACTAGCGGGAAAAACATACACCGGGGAGCTGTTTTTT. Its translation: CASSELAGKTYTGELFF.

V is TRBV6-1 and J is TRBJ2-5; D gene uncertain. Judging by the DNA end, TRBJ2-7 fits better; the J call may be wrong. Germline V gives CDR1 MNHNS, CDR2 SASEGT. The CDR3 covers 14 residues. The CDR3: CASSEAGSSSEQYF. The CDR3 coding sequence is TGTGCCAGCAGTGAAGCGGGCTCTTCGAGCGAGCAGTACTTC.

This sequence joins TRBV18 and TRBJ2-3; TRBD2 matches at 11 bases. The germline V gene encodes CDR1 KGHSH and CDR2 LQKENI. The CDR3 is 16 residues long. V shed 3 bases and J 2 bases; nucleotides not matched to a gene: 4. The CDR3 DNA sequence: TGTGCCAGCTCACCTTTAGCGGGGGGGAACACAGATACGCAGTATTTT. Translation gives CASSPLAGGNTDTQYF.

The V and J genes are TRBV6-5 and TRBJ2-3; D uncertain. CDR1 is MNHEY and CDR2 is SVGAGI in the germline V gene. The CDR3 has 14 residues. The V end lost 2 bases, the J end lost 5 bases, and 11 bases lay between the germline ends. CDR3 DNA sequence: TGTGCCAGCAGTTACCGACAAGGGCGAGATACGCAGTATTTT. This sequence encodes CASSYRQGRDTQYF.

The gene calls are TRBV6-1 and TRBJ2-5; 8 bases are shared with TRBD2. Germline-derived CDR1 and CDR2 are MNHNS and SASEGT. V lost 2 bases to trimming and J lost 4 bases; unmatched junction nucleotides: 9. The CDR3 is 16 residues long. The CDR3 DNA reads as TGTGCCAGCAGTGAAATTTGGGACGGGGGGGCAGAGACCCAGTACTTC. This encodes CASSEIWDGGAETQYF.

The chain links TRBV15 to TRBJ2-7, with TRBD1 matching 11 bases. From germline, CDR1 is LNHNV and CDR2 YYDKDF (reference sequence). J gave up 0 bases and V 3 bases, and 7 bases lay outside the gene matches. There are 17 residues in the CDR3. The CDR3, as DNA: TGTGCCACCAGCAGGGTACCGGGACAGGGGGGCTCCTACGAGCAGTACTTC. It specifies CATSRVPGQGGSYEQYF.

J is TRBJ2-6 and V is TRBV5-4; 10 positions agree with TRBD1. The CDR3 is 17 residues long. Germline values: CDR1 SGHNT, CDR2 YYREEE (reference sequence). The V gene end was trimmed by 6 bases and the J gene end by 1 base; junction bases not matched to a gene: 7. CDR3 sequence (DNA): TGTGCCAGCACCAGGGACAGGGGTTTTTCTGGGGCCAACGTCCTGACTTTC. Its translation is CASTRDRGFSGANVLTF.

The genes are TRBV10-3 and TRBJ2-7; 9 positions agree with TRBD2. The CDR3 extends over 13 amino acids. Trimming took 10 bases from V and 5 from J; bases not matched to a gene: 9. Germline V gives CDR1 ENHRY, CDR2 SYGVKD. CDR3 coding DNA: TGTGCCAGCAAAGTAGCGGGAGCCCACGAGCAGTACTTC. Translation: CASKVAGAHEQYF.

This clone was observed once. The rearrangement uses TRBV27 and TRBJ2-7; possibly TRBD1 for D (6 bases). Per germline, CDR1 MNHEY and CDR2 SMNVEV (reference sequence). The CDR3 spans 12 residues. The V end lost 3 bases, the J end lost 6 bases, and 9 bases lay between the germline ends. CDR3 loop: CASSFTGPEQYF. The CDR3 coding sequence is TGTGCCAGCAGTTTTACAGGGCCCGAGCAGTACTTC.

The chain recombines TRBV6-4 with TRBJ1-5, with a possible D match to TRBD1 (6 bases). Germline CDR1 and CDR2: MRHNA and SNTAGT. The CDR3 runs to 18 residues. Trimming stripped 3 bases from V and 4 bases from J, with 22 bases between. In DNA form, the CDR3 reads TGTGCCAGCAGTGAGTCAAAAGGGTGGGGGGGCTTTAATCAGCCCCAGCATTTT. Protein product: CASSESKGWGGFNQPQHF.

The V gene is TRBV4-1, the J gene TRBJ2-2; D call uncertain. V lost 1 base and J lost 4, with 10 bases in between. The CDR3 length is 15 residues. The germline gives CDR1 MGHRA, CDR2 YSYEKL. The CDR3 DNA follows: TGCGCCAGCAGCCAAGGCTATCAAACCACCGGGGAGCTGTTTTTT. Translation gives CASSQGYQTTGELFF.

CDR3 loop: CASSSGLAGYTDTQYF. The CDR3 DNA is TGTGCCAGCAGCTCAGGACTAGCGGGGTACACAGATACGCAGTATTTT. This rearrangement joins TRBV11-3 to TRBJ2-3; 12 nucleotides match TRBD2. CDR1 and CDR2 (germline): SGHNT, YENEEA. With V trimmed by 4 bases and J by 2 bases, 4 bases remained unmatched. CDR3 length: 16 amino acids.

V is TRBV11-2 and J is TRBJ2-7; D is undetermined. The CDR3 is 15 residues long. Trimming shortened V by 3 bases and J by 0 bases, and 12 bases separated the two germline ends. Per germline, CDR1 SGHAT and CDR2 FQNNGV. The CDR3 loop reads CASSFGRSFSYEQYF. CDR3 in DNA: TGTGCCAGCAGCTTCGGCAGGAGCTTCTCCTACGAGCAGTACTTC.

The chain recombines TRBV7-3 with TRBJ2-3; the D is unclear. Deletions cut 3 bases from V and 6 bases from J, with 7 bases between. CDR1 and CDR2 from the germline V gene are SGHTA and FQGTGA. This CDR3 spans 12 amino acids. The CDR3 coding sequence is TGTGCCAGCAGCTTGTACGGCGATACGCAGTATTTT. Translating gives CASSLYGDTQYF.

The genes are TRBV30 and TRBJ2-7; 9 nucleotides match TRBD2. The CDR3 covers 13 residues. Unmatched junction bases numbered 5, after V lost 5 bases and J lost 3 bases. CDR1 and CDR2 from the germline V gene are GTSNPN and SVGIG (reference sequence). The CDR3 spells CAWSSGRSYEQYF. The CDR3 DNA is TGTGCCTGGTCGAGCGGGAGGAGCTACGAGCAGTACTTC.

CDR3 nucleotide sequence: TGCGCCAGCAGCCGGGACAGGGATAGGGGCAATCAGCCCCAGCATTTT. This encodes CASSRDRDRGNQPQHF. This rearrangement joins TRBV5-1 to TRBJ1-5; 9 bases are shared with TRBD1. The V gene's germline CDR1 is SGHRS and CDR2 YFSETQ. The CDR3 is 16 residues long. J lost 2 bases, V lost 4 bases, and 7 bases had no gene match.

The rearrangement links TRBV7-9 to TRBJ2-7; a possible D gene is TRBD1 (5 bases). Trimming stripped 4 bases from V and 7 bases from J, with 11 bases between. Germline lookup yields CDR1 SEHNR and CDR2 FQNEAQ (reference sequence). The CDR3 is 12 residues long. This chain's CDR3 is CASSSQGWEQYF. CDR3 in DNA: TGTGCCAGCAGCTCTCAGGGTTGGGAGCAGTACTTC.

The chain combines TRBV11-2 with TRBJ1-6; D is uncertain. CDR3 length equals 12 residues. CDR1 SGHAT and CDR2 FQNNGV come from the germline V gene. The V end was cut by 3 bases, the J end by 6 bases, with 3 bases between. The CDR3 is CASSLGNSPLHF. The CDR3, as DNA: TGTGCCAGCAGCTTGGGTAATTCACCCCTCCACTTT.

The CDR3 region has the DNA TGTGCCAGCAGCCTTGGGACTAGCGGGGTTAGCACAGATACGCAGTATTTT. Its protein is CASSLGTSGVSTDTQYF. V usage is TRBV5-4 and J usage is TRBJ2-3, with 13 bases lining up with TRBD2. V lost 4 bases, J lost 0 bases, and 5 bases stayed unmatched. This CDR3 has 17 amino acids. Germline V lookup: CDR1 SGHNT, CDR2 YYREEE (reference sequence). Based on the CDR3 plus reference TRBV5-4 and TRBJ2-3, the full variable domain is ETGVTQSPTHLIKTRGQQVTLRCSSQSGHNTVSWYQQALGQGPQFIFQYYREEENGRGNFPPRFSGLQFPNYSSELNVNALELDDSALYLCASSLGTSGVSTDTQYFGPGTRLTVL.

J is TRBJ2-7 and V is TRBV6-5; TRBD2 is a possible D gene (5 bases). Germline values: CDR1 MNHEY, CDR2 SVGAGI. The CDR3 totals 14 residues. V lost 6 bases and J lost 0, with 12 bases in between. The CDR3 loop is CASRPPRGSYEQYF. The CDR3 nucleotides read TGTGCCAGCAGGCCGCCCCGGGGCTCCTACGAGCAGTACTTC.